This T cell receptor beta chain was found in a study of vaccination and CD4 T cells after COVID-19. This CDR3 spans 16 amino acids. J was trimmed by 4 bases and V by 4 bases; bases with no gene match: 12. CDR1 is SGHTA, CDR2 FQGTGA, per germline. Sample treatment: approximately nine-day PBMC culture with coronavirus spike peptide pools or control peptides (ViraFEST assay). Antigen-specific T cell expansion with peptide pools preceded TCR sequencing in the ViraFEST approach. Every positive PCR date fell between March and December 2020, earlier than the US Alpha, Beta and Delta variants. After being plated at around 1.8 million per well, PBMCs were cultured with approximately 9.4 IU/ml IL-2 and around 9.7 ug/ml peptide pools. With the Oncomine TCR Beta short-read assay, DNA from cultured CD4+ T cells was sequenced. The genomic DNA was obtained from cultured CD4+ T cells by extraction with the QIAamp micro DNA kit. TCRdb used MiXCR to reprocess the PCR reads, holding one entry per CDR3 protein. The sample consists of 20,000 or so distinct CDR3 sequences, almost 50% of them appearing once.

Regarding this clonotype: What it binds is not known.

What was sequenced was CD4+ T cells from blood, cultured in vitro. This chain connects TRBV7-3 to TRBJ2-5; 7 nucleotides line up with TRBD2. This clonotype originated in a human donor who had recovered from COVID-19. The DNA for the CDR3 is TGTGCCAGCAGCTATGGTGGTGCGGGAGAGCGAGAGACCCAGTACTTC. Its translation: CASSYGGAGERETQYF. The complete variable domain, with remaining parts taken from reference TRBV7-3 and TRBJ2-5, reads GAGVSQTPSNKVTEKGKYVELRCDPISGHTALYWYRQSLGQGPEFLIYFQGTGAADDSGLPNDRFFAVRPEGSVSTLKIQRTERGDSAVYLCASSYGGAGERETQYFGPGTRLLVL.